The 21 T cell receptor beta chains presented below share a single source sample, sequenced in a study of technical replicates of blood from a handful of donors. Assay used: immunoSEQ multiplex PCR; TCRdb lists only in-frame clones, some missing. This sample yields around 79,000 clones, of which 94% are seen a single time; roughly 0.4% belongs to the top ten. Sample: T cells isolated from PBMCs. All receptors derive from a human donor in good health.

This chain joins TRBV4-2 and TRBJ2-7; possible D gene TRBD2, 6 bases. The CDR3 loop spans 16 amino acids. CDR1 is LGHNA, CDR2 YNFKEQ, per germline. The V end was cut by 0 bases, the J end by 4 bases, with 16 bases between. The CDR3 loop is CASSQEYPERVYEQYF. CDR3 nucleotides: TGTGCCAGCAGCCAAGAGTACCCCGAGCGGGTATACGAGCAGTACTTC.

The table lists this clone with a few counts. This chain links TRBV9 with TRBJ2-1; TRBD1 matches at 7 bases. Trimming took 3 bases from V and 10 from J; bases not matched to a gene: 13. Germline CDR1 is SGDLS and CDR2 is YYNGEE. The CDR3 spans 15 residues. The CDR3 spells CASSDPQTGHLEQFF. DNA of the CDR3: TGTGCCAGCAGCGACCCTCAGACAGGGCATCTAGAGCAGTTCTTC.

The chain joins TRBV27 to TRBJ1-1; a weak D match, TRBD1 (6 bases). With 0 bases removed from V and 7 bases from J, the gap between germline ends came to 9 bases. The CDR3 covers 13 residues. Germline lookup yields CDR1 MNHEY and CDR2 SMNVEV (reference sequence). The CDR3 sequence: CASSLSGDIEAFF. For the CDR3, the DNA is TGTGCCAGCAGTTTATCTGGGGACATTGAAGCTTTCTTT.

DNA of the CDR3: TGTGCCAGCAGGGAATGGCAGGGGGCTATCTATGGCTACACCTTC. Translated: CASREWQGAIYGYTF. This chain links TRBV13 with TRBJ1-2; TRBD1 aligns across 8 bases. The CDR3 is made up of 15 amino acids. With 6 bases clipped from V and 4 bases from J, the junction kept 10 bases outside the gene matches. Germline lookup yields CDR1 PRHDT and CDR2 FYEKMQ (reference sequence).

This rearrangement joins TRBV6-1 to TRBJ2-7; TRBD1 matches 11 bases. Germline V lookup: CDR1 MNHNS, CDR2 SASEGT. The CDR3 extends over 14 amino acids. With 11 bases clipped from V and 6 bases from J, the junction kept 12 bases outside the gene matches. The CDR3 spells CAGQPGTGGTEQYF. In DNA, the CDR3 is TGTGCCGGCCAACCCGGGACAGGGGGAACCGAGCAGTACTTC.

This chain joins TRBV29-1 and TRBJ2-1, with 8 bases fitting TRBD1. CDR3 length equals 11 residues. The V and J ends lost 6 bases and 10 bases, in that order; junction bases with no gene match: 5. Germline V lookup: CDR1 SQVTM, CDR2 ANQGSEA. The CDR3 reads CSVPQGGEQFF. The CDR3 nucleotides are TGCAGCGTCCCACAGGGGGGAGAGCAGTTCTTC.

The gene calls are TRBV25-1 and TRBJ1-1; possibly TRBD1 for D (6 bases). The CDR3 consists of 16 residues. The germline gives CDR1 MGHDK, CDR2 SYGVNS. V was cut by 3 bases and J by 3 bases, with 17 bases left in between. Here the CDR3 reads CASSDVGAHMDTEAFF. As DNA, the CDR3 is TGTGCCAGCAGTGACGTGGGGGCGCACATGGACACTGAAGCTTTCTTT.

DNA of the CDR3: TGTGCCAGCAGTTTCACAGGGACGTTTGGAAACACCATATATTTT. Amino acid sequence: CASSFTGTFGNTIYF. This chain connects TRBV6-5 to TRBJ1-3; TRBD1 might be the D (6 bases). The CDR3 consists of 15 residues. The germline V gene encodes CDR1 MNHEY and CDR2 SVGAGI. V lost 4 bases to trimming and J lost 3 bases, with 13 bases between them.

This chain uses TRBV7-8 with TRBJ2-7, with TRBD1 identical over 11 bases. CDR3 size: 15 residues. Germline trimming cut 5 bases from V and 5 bases from J; bases unmatched to any gene: 8. The germline CDR1 and CDR2 sequences are SGHVS and FQNEAQ. DNA for the CDR3: TGTGCCAGCAGCCACAGGAGGACAGGGGGCGACGAGCAGTACTTC. Its translation is CASSHRRTGGDEQYF.

J is TRBJ2-1 and V is TRBV19; the match to TRBD2 covers 12 bases. The germline gives CDR1 LNHDA, CDR2 SQIVND (reference sequence). The CDR3 runs 19 residues. V lost 6 bases and J lost 8; bases outside the gene matches: 20. CDR3 nucleotides: TGTGCCAGTAGATCCCCCTTTGGACTAGCGGGAAGCTTGAGCGATGAGCAGTTCTTC. Protein: CASRSPFGLAGSLSDEQFF.

The sample holds one count of this clone. The chain recombines TRBV19 with TRBJ2-3; the D is unclear. CDR1 and CDR2 from the germline V gene are LNHDA and SQIVND (reference sequence). The CDR3 is 13 amino acids. Trimming removed 3 bases from V and 3 bases from J, with 7 bases in between. CDR3 DNA sequence: TGTGCCAGTAGTATTCAAGCGACAGATACGCAGTATTTT. Its translation: CASSIQATDTQYF.

A single count supports this clone. The chain is built from TRBV6-1 and TRBJ1-1; no reliable D call. Trimming removed 2 bases from V and 10 bases from J, with 20 bases in between. This CDR3 contains 15 residues. Germline loops: CDR1 MNHNS, CDR2 SASEGT. CDR3 DNA: TGTGCCAGCAGTGAATCGATCCACAGTAGGCTGGGAGCTTTCTTT. Translating gives CASSESIHSRLGAFF.

The gene calls are TRBV6-1 and TRBJ2-1, with 8 bases fitting TRBD2. V was pared by 1 base and J by 3 bases, with 5 bases of the junction left unmatched. Germline loops: CDR1 MNHNS, CDR2 SASEGT. This CDR3 comprises 16 residues. The CDR3 nucleotides read TGTGCCAGCAGTGAAGATCCCCTAGCGGGCTACAATGAGCAGTTCTTC. Its protein is CASSEDPLAGYNEQFF.

Only one count was recorded for this clone. V usage is TRBV4-1 and J usage is TRBJ2-2; D perhaps matches TRBD2 (5 bases). V shed 1 base and J shed 1 base, with 13 bases lying between them. This CDR3 spans 17 amino acids. Germline CDR1 and CDR2: MGHRA and YSYEKL. The CDR3 is CASSQGPLGGNTGELFF. DNA for the CDR3: TGCGCCAGCAGCCAAGGCCCCCTAGGAGGGAACACCGGGGAGCTGTTTTTT.

The rearrangement uses TRBV7-8 and TRBJ2-3, with no clear D. This CDR3 comprises 15 residues. V gave up 3 bases and J gave up 0 bases, with 10 bases separating them. Looked up from germline, CDR1 is SGHVS and CDR2 is FQNEAQ. The CDR3 loop reads CASSFYNSSTDTQYF. The CDR3 bases are TGTGCCAGCAGCTTTTATAACTCTAGCACAGATACGCAGTATTTT. Based on the CDR3 plus reference TRBV7-8 and TRBJ2-3, the full variable domain is GAGVSQSPRYKVAKRGQDVALRCDPISGHVSLFWYQQALGQGPEFLTYFQNEAQLDKSGLPSDRFFAERPEGSVSTLKIQRTQQEDSAVYLCASSFYNSSTDTQYFGPGTRLTVL.

The chain carries TRBV7-9 and TRBJ2-3; D gene uncertain. Germline V gene data show CDR1 as SEHNR and CDR2 as FQNEAQ (reference sequence). There are 13 residues in the CDR3. Trimming took off 4 bases at V and 0 bases at J, with 5 bases between the two ends. CDR3 loop: CASSWPSTDTQYF. Here the CDR3 DNA reads TGTGCCAGCAGCTGGCCAAGCACAGATACGCAGTATTTT.

The chain has TRBV6-5 and TRBJ2-3; D is undetermined. This CDR3 contains 12 residues. CDR1 is MNHEY and CDR2 is SVGAGI in the germline V gene. The V end lost 0 bases, the J end lost 13 bases, and 11 bases lay between the germline ends. The CDR3 DNA is TGTGCCAGCAGTTACTCGCGGATTAGAGAGTATTTT. Encoded protein: CASSYSRIREYF.

The J gene is TRBJ2-7, the V gene TRBV5-6; the match to TRBD2 covers 9 bases. The CDR3 extends over 16 amino acids. After removal of 3 bases from V and 1 base from J, the junction contained 8 bases not matched to a gene. CDR1 is SGHDT, CDR2 YYEEEE, per germline. CDR3 nucleotide sequence: TGTGCCAGCAGCTCTTCTCTAGCGGGATGGTCCTACGAGCAGTACTTC. It codes for CASSSSLAGWSYEQYF.

This clone was detected only once. This chain connects TRBV9 to TRBJ2-3, with 11 nucleotides matching TRBD2. CDR1 SGDLS and CDR2 YYNGEE come from the germline V gene. Trimming removed 3 bases from V and 0 bases from J; junction bases left unmatched: 0. CDR3 length equals 15 residues. As DNA, the CDR3 is TGTGCCAGCAGCGGGACTAGCGGGAGCACAGATACGCAGTATTTT. The encoded protein is CASSGTSGSTDTQYF.

As regards this clone: The sample contains more than one DNA sequence encoding this CDR3. The chain joins TRBV7-9 to TRBJ2-7; D remains ambiguous. Trimming stripped 5 bases from V and 1 base from J, with 3 bases between. This CDR3 has 11 residues. Germline CDR1 SEHNR, CDR2 FQNEAQ (reference sequence). CDR3 nucleotide sequence: TGTGCCAGCAGCCCGTCCTACGAGCAGTACTTC. Translation: CASSPSYEQYF.

The rearrangement joins TRBV29-1 to TRBJ2-3; 11 bases match TRBD2. CDR1 is SQVTM and CDR2 is ANQGSEA in the germline V gene. The CDR3 is made up of 12 amino acids. Germline trimming cut 7 bases from V and 5 bases from J; bases unmatched to any gene: 2. The chain's CDR3 is CSAGTSGDTQYF. The CDR3 DNA sequence: TGCAGCGCCGGGACTAGCGGAGATACGCAGTATTTT.